This T cell receptor beta chain is drawn from a study of graft-versus-host responses after intestinal transplantation. Study background: All of the recipients had induction that used anti-thymocyte globulin, then tacrolimus and steroids for around three years.

Study outcomes and limitations: Declines in HvG clones occurring early post-transplant were associated with peak circulating GvH clone levels.

In regard to this clone: Its antigen is not known.

The CDR3 totals 14 residues. Per the germline V gene, CDR1 is MNHEY and CDR2 is SVGAGI. V was pared by 8 bases and J by 4 bases, with 14 bases between. Here immunoSEQ multiplex PCR was the method, and the copy in TCRdb shows in-frame clones only, minus some. The sample has under 20,000 clones, about 89% seen once. This specimen consisted of PBMCs, obtained less than 240 days after intestinal transplant. This TCR was sampled from a human patient who received an intestinal transplant, so some T cells may come from the graft donor. This chain uses TRBV6-5 with TRBJ2-2; no firm D call. CDR3 in DNA: TGTGCCAGCCGTCCGACCCTTGGCACCGGGGAGCTGTTTTTT. Protein product: CASRPTLGTGELFF.